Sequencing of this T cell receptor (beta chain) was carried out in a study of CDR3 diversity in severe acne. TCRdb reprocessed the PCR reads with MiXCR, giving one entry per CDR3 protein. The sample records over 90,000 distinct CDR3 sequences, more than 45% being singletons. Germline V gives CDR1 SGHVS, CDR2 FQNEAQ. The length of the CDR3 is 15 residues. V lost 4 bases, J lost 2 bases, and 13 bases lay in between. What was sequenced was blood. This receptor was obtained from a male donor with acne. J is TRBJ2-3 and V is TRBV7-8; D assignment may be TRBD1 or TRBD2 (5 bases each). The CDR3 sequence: CASSYLGRSTDTQYF. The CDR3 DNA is TGTGCCAGCAGCTATCTGGGACGGTCCACAGATACGCAGTATTTT.